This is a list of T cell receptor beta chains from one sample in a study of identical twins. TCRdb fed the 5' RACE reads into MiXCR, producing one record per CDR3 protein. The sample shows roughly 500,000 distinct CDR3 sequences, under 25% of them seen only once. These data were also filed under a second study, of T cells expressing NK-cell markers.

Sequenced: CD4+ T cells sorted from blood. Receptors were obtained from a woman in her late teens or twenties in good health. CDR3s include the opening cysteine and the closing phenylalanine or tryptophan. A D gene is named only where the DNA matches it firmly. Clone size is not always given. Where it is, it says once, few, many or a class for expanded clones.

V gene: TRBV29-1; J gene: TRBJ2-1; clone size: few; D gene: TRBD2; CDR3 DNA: TGCAGCCCTACCCTGGCCCTAGCGGGATACAATGAGCAGTTCTTC; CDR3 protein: CSPTLALAGYNEQFF
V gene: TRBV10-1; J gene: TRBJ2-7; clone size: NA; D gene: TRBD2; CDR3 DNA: TGCGCCAGCAGTGAGAGCGGGGGGAGCTCCTACGAGCAGTACTTC; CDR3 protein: CASSESGGSSYEQYF
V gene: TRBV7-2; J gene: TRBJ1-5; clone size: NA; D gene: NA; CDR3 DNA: TGTGCCAGCAGCCCCTTCGGAAGCAATCAGCCCCAGCATTTT; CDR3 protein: CASSPFGSNQPQHF
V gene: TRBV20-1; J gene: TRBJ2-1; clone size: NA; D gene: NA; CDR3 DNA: TGCAGTGCTAGAGATGCGGGACACAATGAGCAGTTCTTC; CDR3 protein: CSARDAGHNEQFF
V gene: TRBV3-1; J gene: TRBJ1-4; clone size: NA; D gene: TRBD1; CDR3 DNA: TGTGCCAGCAGCCTGCGGGCAGGGGGCCTTGAAAAACTGTTTTTT; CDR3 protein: CASSLRAGGLEKLFF
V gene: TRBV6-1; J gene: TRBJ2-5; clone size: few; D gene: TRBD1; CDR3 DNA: TGTGCCAGCAGGAGTCCGGGACAGGGTTGGGAGACCCAGTACTTC; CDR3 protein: CASRSPGQGWETQYF
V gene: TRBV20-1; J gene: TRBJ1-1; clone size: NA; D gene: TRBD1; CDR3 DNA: TGCAGTGCTGGAGAGCCAGGGGGCACTGAAGCTTTCTTT; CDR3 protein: CSAGEPGGTEAFF
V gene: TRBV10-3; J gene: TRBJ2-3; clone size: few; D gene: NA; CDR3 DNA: TGTGCCATCACCGACAGTTCCGATACGCAGTATTTT; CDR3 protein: CAITDSSDTQYF
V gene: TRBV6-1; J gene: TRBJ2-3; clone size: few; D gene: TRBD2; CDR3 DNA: TGTGCCAGCAGCTTTCTAGCGGGGGTCACACATACGCAGTATTTT; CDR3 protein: CASSFLAGVTHTQYF
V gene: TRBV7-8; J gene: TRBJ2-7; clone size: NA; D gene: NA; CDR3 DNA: TGTGCCAGCAGCACCGGAAGAAACTACGAGCAGTACTTC; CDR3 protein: CASSTGRNYEQYF
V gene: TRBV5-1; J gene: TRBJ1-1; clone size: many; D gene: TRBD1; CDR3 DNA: TGCGCCAGCAGCCAGGGACAGGAGTGGAACACTGAAGCTTTCTTT; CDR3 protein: CASSQGQEWNTEAFF
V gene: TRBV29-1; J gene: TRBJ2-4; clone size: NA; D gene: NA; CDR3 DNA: TGCAGCGTCGCGGCAGGGGACGACATTCAGTACTTC; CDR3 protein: CSVAAGDDIQYF
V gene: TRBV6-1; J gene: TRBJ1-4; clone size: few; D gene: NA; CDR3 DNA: TGTGCCAGCAGTGAAGAAATAAGGCAGAGTGTTAATGAAAAACTGTTTTTT; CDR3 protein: CASSEEIRQSVNEKLFF
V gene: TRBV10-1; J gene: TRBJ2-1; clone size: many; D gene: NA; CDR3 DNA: TGCGCCAGCAGCGGGGGGCTCTACAATGAGCAGTTCTTC; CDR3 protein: CASSGGLYNEQFF
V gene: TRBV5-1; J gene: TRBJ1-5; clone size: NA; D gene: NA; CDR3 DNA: TGCGCCAGCAGCTCCCTTGGAGGGGAGGATCAGCCCCAGCATTTT; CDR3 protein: CASSSLGGEDQPQHF
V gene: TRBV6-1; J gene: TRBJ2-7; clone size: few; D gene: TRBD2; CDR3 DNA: TGTGCCAGCAGTGAGTCCGGGACTAGCGGGCCCGAGCAGTACTTC; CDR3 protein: CASSESGTSGPEQYF
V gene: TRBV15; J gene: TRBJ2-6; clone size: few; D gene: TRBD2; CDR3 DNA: TGTGCCACCAAGGCGGGAGGGAATGGGGCCAACGTCCTGACTTTC; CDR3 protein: CATKAGGNGANVLTF
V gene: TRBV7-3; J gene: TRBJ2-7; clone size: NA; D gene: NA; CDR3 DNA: TGTGCCAGCAGCTTACCAGGGACCCCCCACTTC; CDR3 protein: CASSLPGTPHF
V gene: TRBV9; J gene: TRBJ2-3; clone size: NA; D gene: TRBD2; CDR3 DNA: TGTGCCAGCAGCCCCAGACTAGCGACCACAGATACGCAGTATTTT; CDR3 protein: CASSPRLATTDTQYF
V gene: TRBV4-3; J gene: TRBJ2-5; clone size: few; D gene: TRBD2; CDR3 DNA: TGCGCCAGCAGCCAAGGGACTAGCGGACAAGAGACCCAGTACTTC; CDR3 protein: CASSQGTSGQETQYF
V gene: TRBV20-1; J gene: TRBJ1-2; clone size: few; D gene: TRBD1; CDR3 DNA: TGCAGTGCTAGAGACCCATACAGGGGCGCTAACTATGGCTACACCTTC; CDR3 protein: CSARDPYRGANYGYTF
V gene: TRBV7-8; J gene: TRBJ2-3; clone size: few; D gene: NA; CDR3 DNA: TGTGCCAGCAGCTTACAGGGGATAGGTAGTGCAGATACGCAGTATTTT; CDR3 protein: CASSLQGIGSADTQYF
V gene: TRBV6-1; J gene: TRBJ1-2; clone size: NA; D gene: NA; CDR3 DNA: TGTGCCAGCAGTGGTCCGGGGCAGGTTGCCTACACCTTC; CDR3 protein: CASSGPGQVAYTF
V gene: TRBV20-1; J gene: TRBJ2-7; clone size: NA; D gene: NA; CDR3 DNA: TGCAGTGCAGACCGGGACAACTCCTACGAGCAGTACTTC; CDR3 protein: CSADRDNSYEQYF
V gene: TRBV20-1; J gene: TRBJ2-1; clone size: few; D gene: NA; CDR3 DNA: TGCAGTGCGCCGCCCACTAGTCGCAATGAGCAGTTCTTC; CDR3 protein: CSAPPTSRNEQFF
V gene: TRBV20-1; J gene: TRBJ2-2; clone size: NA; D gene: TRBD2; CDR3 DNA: TGCAGTGCTAGCGGGAGGGTGATCGGGGAGCTGTTTTTT; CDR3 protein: CSASGRVIGELFF
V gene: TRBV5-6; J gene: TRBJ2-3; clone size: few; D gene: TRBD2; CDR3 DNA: TGTGCCAGCAGCGCGAAGCCGGGACTAGGTGATACGCAGTATTTT; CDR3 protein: CASSAKPGLGDTQYF
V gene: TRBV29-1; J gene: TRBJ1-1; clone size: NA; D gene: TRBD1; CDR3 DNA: TGCAGCGCCGTCCCGGGACAGGGGAACACTGAAGCTTTCTTT; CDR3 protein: CSAVPGQGNTEAFF
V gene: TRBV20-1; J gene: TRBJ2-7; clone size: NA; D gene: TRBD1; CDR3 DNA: TGCTGTGCTCCCGGGACAGGGGGCAGGCCCTACGAGCAGTACTTC; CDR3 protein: CCAPGTGGRPYEQYF